This note documents a single T cell receptor (beta chain) sequence. This clone turned up a few times. Its binding antigen is unknown. Base qualities are missing; no much larger clone stands one base away. CDR1 SGHNT and CDR2 YENEEA are derived from the germline V gene. The CDR3 sequence holds 15 residues, the cysteine and phenylalanine included. Solely the CDR3 DNA is kept, with 45 bases framed from the first base. Trimming costs V 1 base and J 4 bases, and their ends lie 10 bases apart. The immunoSEQ Assay, a bias-controlled multiplex PCR, was used to amplify TCRbeta CDR3 regions from genomic DNA. From the authors' description of their analysis: The number of nucleated cells in each sample was estimated by amplification of reference gene primers within the assay. To quantify the absolute abundance of each unique TCRbeta CDR3 rearrangement, sequence reads were collapsed and filtered. Productive Simpson clonality was computed per sample as the square root of Simpson's diversity index over productive rearrangements. In TCRdb, the immuneACCESS table is reduced to in-frame sequences with V and J assigned. These tables do not hold every clone; where another copy was compared, an unresolved V gene accounts for under half, and the others remain unexplained. V and J calls and clone size follow that table, whereas D and trimming were derived from the DNA. The table for this sample lists some 350,000 clones; around 90% of them were counted only once. The biggest ten clones account for 6.5% of the sample.

These data are taken from a study of blood T cell repertoires in COVID-19 (dated by TCRdb to about 2020). Looking at the study overall: Samples from collaborators originated in the United States, Italy and Spain and spanned both the acute and convalescent phases of COVID-19. The prospective study material was composed of cDNA or gDNA derived from T cells, B-cell-depleted T cells, or PBMCs. Subjects who had been exposed to COVID-19, were actively infected with it, or had recovered from it provided the deeply sampled blood TCRbeta repertoires that made up the dataset. The repertoires were released in a freely available public database meant as a resource for research on the immune response to SARS-CoV-2. Samples were obtained from the ongoing ImmuneRACE study (first 160 participants) and from about 1,300 subjects provided by 6 global collaborators. Nearly every sample came with metadata listing a de-identified subject ID, COVID-19 status, age in years and sex. Where available, HLA class I and class II types were taken from metadata supplied by the sample provider and were not determined by assay-based typing.

What the study reported, not specific to this receptor: Clinical and demographic metadata were provided uncurated, with the amount varying by source and participant.

Whole blood was collected in K2EDTA tubes by collaborating institutions according to the institutions' own protocols. For TCRbeta analysis, collaborators shipped samples as frozen whole blood, isolated PBMCs, or DNA extracted from either of those sample types. The TCR comes from a man younger than 35 with active or convalescent COVID-19. The rearrangement combines TRBV11-3 with TRBJ2-2; confidence is insufficient to name the D gene. Sequenced material: peripheral blood. Here is the DNA: TGTGCCAGCAGCTTAGGAACGGCAGGCACCGGGGAGCTGTTTTTT. Its protein reads: CASSLGTAGTGELFF.